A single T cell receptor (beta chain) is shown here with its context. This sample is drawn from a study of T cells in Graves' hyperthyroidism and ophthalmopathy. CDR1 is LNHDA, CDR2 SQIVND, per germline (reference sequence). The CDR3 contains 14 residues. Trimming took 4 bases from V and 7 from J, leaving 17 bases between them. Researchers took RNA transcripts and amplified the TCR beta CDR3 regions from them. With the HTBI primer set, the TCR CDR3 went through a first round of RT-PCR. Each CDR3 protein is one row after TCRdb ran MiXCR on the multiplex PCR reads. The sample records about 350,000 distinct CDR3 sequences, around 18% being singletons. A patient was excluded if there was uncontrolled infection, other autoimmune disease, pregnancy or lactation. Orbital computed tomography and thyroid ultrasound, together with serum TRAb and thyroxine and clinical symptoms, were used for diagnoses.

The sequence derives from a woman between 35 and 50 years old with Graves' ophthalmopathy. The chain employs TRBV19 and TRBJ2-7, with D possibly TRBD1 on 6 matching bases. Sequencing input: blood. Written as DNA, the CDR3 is TGTGCCAGTAGTACAGGGGCGGACACCGGGGAGCAGTACTTC. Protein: CASSTGADTGEQYF. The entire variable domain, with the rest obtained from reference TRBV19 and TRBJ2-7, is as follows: DGGITQSPKYLFRKEGQNVTLSCEQNLNHDAMYWYRQDPGQGLRLIYYSQIVNDFQKGDIAEGYSVSREKKESFPLTVTSAQKNPTAFYLCASSTGADTGEQYFGPGTRLTVT.